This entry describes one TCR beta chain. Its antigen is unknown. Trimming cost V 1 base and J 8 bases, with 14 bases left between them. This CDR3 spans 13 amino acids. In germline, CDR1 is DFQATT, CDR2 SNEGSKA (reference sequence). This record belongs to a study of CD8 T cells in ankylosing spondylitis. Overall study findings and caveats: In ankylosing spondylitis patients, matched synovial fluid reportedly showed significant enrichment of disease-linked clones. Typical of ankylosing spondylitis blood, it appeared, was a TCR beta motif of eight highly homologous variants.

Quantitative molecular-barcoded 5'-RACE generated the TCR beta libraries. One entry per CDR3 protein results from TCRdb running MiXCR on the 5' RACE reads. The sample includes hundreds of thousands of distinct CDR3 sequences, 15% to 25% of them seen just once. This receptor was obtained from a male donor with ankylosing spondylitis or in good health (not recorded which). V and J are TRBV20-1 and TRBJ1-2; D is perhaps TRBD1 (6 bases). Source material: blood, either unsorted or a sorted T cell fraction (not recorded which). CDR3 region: CSARAPTGKGYTF. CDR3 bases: TGCAGTGCTAGAGCCCCCACAGGGAAGGGCTACACCTTC.